These 5 T cell receptor beta chains were sequenced from one sample in a study of post-analysis software for immune sequencing data. Carried by the TCR beta cDNA libraries were unique molecular identifiers. TCRdb passed the PCR reads through MiXCR, listing each CDR3 protein once. Counted here are about 460,000 distinct CDR3 sequences, under 55% occurring once; the ten biggest clones make up about 12%. These receptors have no identified antigens. Overall study findings and caveats: Five TRBV segments were more frequent in patients than controls; TRBV5-6, TRBV5-1 and TRBV20-1 belonged to this group.

Sequenced: blood. Receptors were obtained from a girl between 10 and 17 years old with multiple sclerosis.

This clonotype was seen only a few times. The chain combines TRBV28 with TRBJ2-7; TRBD1 matches at 7 bases. V was clipped by 6 bases and J by 0 bases; unmatched bases: 2. The CDR3 has 13 residues. Germline CDR1 MDHEN, CDR2 SYDVKM. CDR3 in DNA: TGTGCCAGCAGCAGGGGGTACTCCTACGAGCAGTACTTC. Translating it yields CASSRGYSYEQYF.

This clonotype was detected only once. The chain combines TRBV7-3 with TRBJ2-1; a weak D match, TRBD2 (5 bases). CDR1 SGHTA and CDR2 FQGTGA come from the germline V gene. V gave up 3 bases and J gave up 3 bases, with 12 bases separating them. There are 15 residues in the CDR3. CDR3 sequence: CASSLSSGDYNEQFF. The CDR3, as DNA: TGTGCCAGCAGCTTGTCAAGCGGAGACTACAATGAGCAGTTCTTC.

This clonotype showed up just once. V is TRBV18 and J is TRBJ1-2; 9 bases match TRBD1. The CDR3 contains 15 residues. The germline CDR1 and CDR2 sequences are KGHSH and LQKENI. J gave up 1 base and V 3 bases, and 3 bases lay outside the gene matches. The CDR3 coding sequence is TGTGCCAGCTCACCCGACAGGGGGAGTAACTATGGCTACACCTTC. It yields the protein CASSPDRGSNYGYTF.

CDR3 sequence reads: CASSQGASGQGFF. DNA for the CDR3: TGTGCCAGCAGCCAAGGGGCGTCGGGACAGGGGTTCTTC. V is TRBV3-1 and J is TRBJ2-1; 9 nucleotides agree with TRBD1. Trimming took 1 base from V and 15 from J; bases not matched to a gene: 7. The CDR3 has 13 residues. Germline V gene lookup returns CDR1 LGHDT and CDR2 YNNKEL (reference sequence).

Written as DNA, the CDR3 is TGTGCCAGCAGCGTAGCTGAGGGAGGGGGTGAGCAGTTCTTC. Its translation is CASSVAEGGGEQFF. The chain employs TRBV9 and TRBJ2-1; D perhaps matches TRBD2 (7 bases). The CDR3 has 14 residues. Trimming removed 0 bases at V and 9 bases at J, with 13 bases between. CDR1 is SGDLS and CDR2 is YYNGEE in the germline V gene.